This TCR beta chain was identified in a study of spatial heterogeneity in lung cancer. As for the study in general: The average count in raw reads for each unique TCR and UMI combination exceeded eight appearances.

Each molecule of TCR cDNA was tagged with one unique molecular identifier. Each CDR3 protein is one row after TCRdb ran MiXCR on the 5' RACE reads. This sample has almost 7,500 distinct CDR3 sequences, with around a tenth found just once. General study findings and limits: Intratumoral expanded alpha and beta TCR counts were found to track tumor mutation counts.

V was clipped by 0 bases and J by 0 bases, with 7 bases between them. CDR3 length: 15 amino acids. The germline CDR1 and CDR2 sequences are ENHRY and SYGVKD. As to time point: sample taken at primary tumor resection. Researchers sequenced whole RNA taken from tumor, nontumor lung or frozen PBMC without sorting. Comments on this clonotype: Its target is unknown.

The specimen was lung tumor tissue, collected at surgery. This chain uses TRBV10-3 with TRBJ2-3; the D is unclear. The sequence came from a female donor with early-stage non-small cell lung cancer. In DNA, the CDR3 is TGTGCCATCAGTGAGTCGGTCTCTAGCACAGATACGCAGTATTTT. Its translation is CAISESVSSTDTQYF.